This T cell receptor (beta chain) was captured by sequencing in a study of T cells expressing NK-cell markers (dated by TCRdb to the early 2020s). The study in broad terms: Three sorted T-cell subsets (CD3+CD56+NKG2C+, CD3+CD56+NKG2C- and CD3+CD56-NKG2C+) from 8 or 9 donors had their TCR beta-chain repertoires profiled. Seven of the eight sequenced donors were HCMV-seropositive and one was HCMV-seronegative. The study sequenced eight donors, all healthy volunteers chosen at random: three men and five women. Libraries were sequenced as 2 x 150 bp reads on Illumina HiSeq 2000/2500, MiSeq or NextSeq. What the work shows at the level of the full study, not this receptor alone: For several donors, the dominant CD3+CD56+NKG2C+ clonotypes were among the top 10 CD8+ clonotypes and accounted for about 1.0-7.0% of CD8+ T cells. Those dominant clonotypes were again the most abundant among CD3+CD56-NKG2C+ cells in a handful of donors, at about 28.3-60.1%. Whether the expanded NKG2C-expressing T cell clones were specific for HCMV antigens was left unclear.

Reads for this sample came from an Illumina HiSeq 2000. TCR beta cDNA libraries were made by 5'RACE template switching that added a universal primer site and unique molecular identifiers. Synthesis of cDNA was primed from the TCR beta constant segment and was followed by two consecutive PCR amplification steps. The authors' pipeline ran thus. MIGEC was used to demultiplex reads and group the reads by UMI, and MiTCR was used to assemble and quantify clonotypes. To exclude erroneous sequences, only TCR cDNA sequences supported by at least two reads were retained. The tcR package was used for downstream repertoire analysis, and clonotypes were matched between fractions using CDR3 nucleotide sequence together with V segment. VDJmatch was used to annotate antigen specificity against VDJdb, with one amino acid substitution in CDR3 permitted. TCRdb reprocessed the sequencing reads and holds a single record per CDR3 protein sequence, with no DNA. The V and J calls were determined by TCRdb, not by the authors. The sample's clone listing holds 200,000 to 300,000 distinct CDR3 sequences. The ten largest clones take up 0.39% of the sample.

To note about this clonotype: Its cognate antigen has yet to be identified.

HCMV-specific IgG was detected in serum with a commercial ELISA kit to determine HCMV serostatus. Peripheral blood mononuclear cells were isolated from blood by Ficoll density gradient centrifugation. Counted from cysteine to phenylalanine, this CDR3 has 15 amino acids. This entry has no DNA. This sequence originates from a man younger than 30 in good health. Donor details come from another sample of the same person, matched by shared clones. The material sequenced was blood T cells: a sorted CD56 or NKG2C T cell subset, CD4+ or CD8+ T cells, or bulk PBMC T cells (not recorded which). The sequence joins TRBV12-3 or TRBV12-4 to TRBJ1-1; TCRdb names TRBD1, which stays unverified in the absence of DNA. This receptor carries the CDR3 CASSRTGAGDTEAFF.